This T cell receptor (beta chain) stems from a study of cytomegalovirus exposure and HLA in healthy donors. Vbeta (60) and Jbeta (13) primers were used in the PCR. Only in-frame clones appear in the TCRdb table, and some are missing; sequencing was by immunoSEQ multiplex PCR. The table includes approximately 100,000 clones, more than 60% detected once. Study outcomes and limitations: Donors belonging to an Asian-associated ancestry cluster reportedly showed fewer N-insertions in productive TCRs than the roughly 670-donor mean, according to what a later analysis found. It was reportedly the case that the classifier diagnosed cytomegalovirus status with high specificity and sensitivity.

This clone was seen only a few times. What it recognizes is unknown. The CDR3 is made up of 14 amino acids. Per germline, CDR1 MNHNS and CDR2 SASEGT. Trimming at V came to 3 bases and at J to 2 bases, leaving 2 bases not matched to a gene. Material for sequencing was PBMCs. The clonotype was recovered from a female donor in good health and CMV-seronegative. The chain links TRBV6-1 to TRBJ2-7; 9 nucleotides agree with TRBD1. This chain's CDR3 is CASSEGTGTYEQYF. The CDR3 DNA is TGTGCCAGCAGTGAGGGGACAGGGACCTACGAGCAGTACTTC.